This T cell receptor beta chain was sequenced for a study of OX40 agonist ivuxolimab in advanced cancers. Study as a whole: Dose-escalation cases comprised hepatocellular carcinoma, melanoma, renal cell or head and neck cancer.

CDR3 length: 10 amino acids. Germline assignment: CDR1 SQVTM and CDR2 ANQGSEA. The germline V and J ends were trimmed by 7 bases and 6 bases, with 7 bases remaining between them. Method: immunoSEQ multiplex PCR; TCRdb's copy keeps in-frame clones and lacks some. This sample has around 17,000 clones, with over 75% found just once. Specimen: CD4+ or CD8+ T cells sorted from blood, collected in a trial of the OX40 agonist ivuxolimab. The receptor comes from an adult with an advanced solid tumor such as melanoma, head and neck, liver or kidney cancer. The V gene is TRBV29-1, the J gene TRBJ2-1; no definite D call. The CDR3 is CSALINEQFF. The CDR3 coding sequence is TGCAGCGCTCTAATCAATGAGCAGTTCTTC.